The 10 T cell receptor beta chains presented below share a single source sample, sequenced in a study of T cell responses to AZD1222 COVID-19 vaccine. The protocol was immunoSEQ multiplex PCR, while the TCRdb copy is restricted to in-frame clones and leaves out a portion. The data hold more than 150,000 clones, with about 87% observed a single time. Sequencing was performed on peripheral blood, taken on day 0 of MenACWY control vaccination. The origin of the receptors is an adult in good health.

The chain joins TRBV19 to TRBJ1-5, with D tentatively TRBD1 (5 bases). This CDR3 spans 14 amino acids. Germline V gives CDR1 LNHDA, CDR2 SQIVND (reference sequence). The ends were cut back, 2 bases at V and 1 base at J, with 6 bases in the middle. CDR3 residues: CASSIWGSNQPQHF. DNA of the CDR3: TGTGCCAGTAGTATATGGGGCAGCAATCAGCCCCAGCATTTT.

In regard to this clone: The identical CDR3 is also encoded by other nucleotide sequences in the sample. The rearrangement joins TRBV27 to TRBJ1-6; no clear D. Trimming took off 2 bases at V and 7 bases at J, with 12 bases between the two ends. Germline CDR1 and CDR2: MNHEY and SMNVEV (reference sequence). This CDR3 contains 15 residues. CDR3 residues: CASSLQPARNSPLHF. For the CDR3, the DNA is TGTGCCAGCAGTTTACAGCCCGCCCGGAATTCACCCCTCCACTTT.

The rearrangement links TRBV7-2 to TRBJ1-6; tentative D call: TRBD1 (6 bases). The CDR3 length is 15 residues. Germline lookup yields CDR1 SGHTA and CDR2 FQGNSA. V gave up 1 base and J gave up 7 bases, with 11 bases separating them. The CDR3 DNA sequence: TGTGCCAGCAGCTTAGGTGGGGGGACAAATTCACCCCTCCACTTT. Translation: CASSLGGGTNSPLHF.

The rearrangement uses TRBV7-2 and TRBJ1-2; TRBD1 aligns across 11 bases. Germline CDR1 is SGHTA and CDR2 is FQGNSA. Trimming took 4 bases from V and 12 from J; bases not matched to a gene: 13. CDR3 length equals 15 residues. The CDR3: CASSSRAGTGGLDTF. CDR3 nucleotide sequence: TGTGCCAGCAGCTCCCGAGCCGGGACAGGGGGATTAGACACCTTC.

V usage is TRBV27 and J usage is TRBJ2-7; 8 positions agree with TRBD2. Germline loops: CDR1 MNHEY, CDR2 SMNVEV (reference sequence). The V segment lost 6 bases and the J segment 4 bases; nucleotides outside the gene matches: 5. The CDR3 contains 13 residues. The CDR3 reads CASRGLGYYEQYF. The CDR3 bases are TGTGCCAGCAGGGGACTAGGCTATTACGAGCAGTACTTC.

The gene calls are TRBV27 and TRBJ2-2, with 7 bases that match TRBD2. Looked up from germline, CDR1 is MNHEY and CDR2 is SMNVEV (reference sequence). The CDR3 has 13 amino acids. V trimming: 5 bases; J trimming: 6 bases; junction bases outside the gene matches: 3. The CDR3 protein is CASSLTSAGELFF. As DNA, the CDR3 is TGTGCCAGCAGTCTAACTAGCGCCGGGGAGCTGTTTTTT.

The J gene is TRBJ1-2, the V gene TRBV7-2; TRBD1 agrees at 8 bases. The junction had 13 bases not matched to a gene; V was cut back by 4 bases and J by 6 bases. The length of the CDR3 is 16 residues. The germline gives CDR1 SGHTA, CDR2 FQGNSA. CDR3 protein: CASSSRQGAHGHGYTF. CDR3 coding DNA: TGTGCCAGCAGCTCGCGTCAGGGGGCGCATGGCCATGGCTACACCTTC.

The gene calls are TRBV28 and TRBJ1-5; a possible D gene is TRBD1 (5 bases). V was pared by 7 bases and J by 5 bases, with 9 bases between. This CDR3 contains 12 residues. In germline, CDR1 is MDHEN, CDR2 SYDVKM. The CDR3 nucleotides are TGTGCCAGCACGTGGGGGGATCAGCCCCAGCATTTT. It yields the protein CASTWGDQPQHF.

The CDR3: CASSVAILGTIYF. The CDR3 coding sequence is TGTGCCAGCAGCGTAGCAATCCTGGGAACCATATATTTT. The gene calls are TRBV9 and TRBJ1-3; no clear D. The CDR3 extends over 13 amino acids. Trimming stripped 0 bases from V and 10 bases from J, with 11 bases between. Per germline, CDR1 SGDLS and CDR2 YYNGEE.

The chain carries TRBV2 and TRBJ2-3; weak D call: TRBD1 (5 bases). The V end was cut by 4 bases, the J end by 1 base, with 15 bases between. The CDR3 runs 16 residues. Germline V gene lookup returns CDR1 SNHLY and CDR2 FYNNEI. The DNA for the CDR3 is TGTGCCAGCAGTGGGATGGGGCCTGTCGGCACAGATACGCAGTATTTT. It specifies CASSGMGPVGTDTQYF.